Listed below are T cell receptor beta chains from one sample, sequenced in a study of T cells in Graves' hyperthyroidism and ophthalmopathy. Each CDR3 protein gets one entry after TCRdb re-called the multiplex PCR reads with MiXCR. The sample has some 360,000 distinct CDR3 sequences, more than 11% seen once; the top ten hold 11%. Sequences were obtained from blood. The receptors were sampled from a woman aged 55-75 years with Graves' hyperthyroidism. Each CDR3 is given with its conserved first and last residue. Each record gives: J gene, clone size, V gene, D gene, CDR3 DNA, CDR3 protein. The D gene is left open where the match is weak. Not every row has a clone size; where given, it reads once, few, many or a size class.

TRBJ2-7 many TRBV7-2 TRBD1 TGTGCCAGCAGCCACCGGGACAGGGGGCAATACGAGCAGTACTTC CASSHRDRGQYEQYF
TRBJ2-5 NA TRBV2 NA TGTGCCAGCGGCCCTCGGGAGACCCAGTACTTC CASGPRETQYF
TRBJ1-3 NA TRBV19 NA TGTGCCAGTCGGAGGGGAAGCTCTGGAAACACCATATATTTT CASRRGSSGNTIYF
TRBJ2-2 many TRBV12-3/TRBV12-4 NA TGTGCCAGCAGTTTGTCTGGCGGGGAGCTGTTTTTT CASSLSGGELFF
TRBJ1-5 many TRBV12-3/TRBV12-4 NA TGTGCCAGCGGTGGGGCTTACAATCAGCCCCAGCATTTT CASGGAYNQPQHF
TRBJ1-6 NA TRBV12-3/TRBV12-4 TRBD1 TGTGCCAGCAGACCCCGGACAGGGGCAAATTCACCCCTCCACTTT CASRPRTGANSPLHF
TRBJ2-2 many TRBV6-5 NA TGTGCCAGCAGACACTCGACAGGACCGAACACCGGGGAGCTGTTTTTT CASRHSTGPNTGELFF
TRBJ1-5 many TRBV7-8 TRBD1 TGTGCCAGCAGCCCGATCCCCGGGACAGTTAGCAATCAGCCCCAGCATTTT CASSPIPGTVSNQPQHF
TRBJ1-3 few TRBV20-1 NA TGCAGTGCTAGTACTTTCTCTGGAAACACCATATATTTT CSASTFSGNTIYF
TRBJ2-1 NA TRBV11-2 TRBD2 TGTGCCAGCAGCCAAGTAGCTAGCGGCTACAATGAGCAGTTCTTC CASSQVASGYNEQFF
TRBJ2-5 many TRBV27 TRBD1 TGTGCCAGCAGTTCACTTGGGACAGTACAAGAGACCCAGTACTTC CASSSLGTVQETQYF
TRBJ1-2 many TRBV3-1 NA TGTGCCAGCAGCCCCTTCCGGACGGCCACTAATGGCTACACCTTC CASSPFRTATNGYTF
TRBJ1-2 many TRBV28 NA TGTGCCAGCAGTTTATTTCTGACAGCTGGCTACACCTTC CASSLFLTAGYTF
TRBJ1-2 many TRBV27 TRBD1 TGTGCCAGCAGCCAACAGGGGGCGGACCTTAGGGGCTACACCTTC CASSQQGADLRGYTF
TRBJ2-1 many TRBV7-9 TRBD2 TGTGCCAGCAGCGCCGCCGGGACTAGCGGAGGTTACAATGAGCAGTTCTTC CASSAAGTSGGYNEQFF
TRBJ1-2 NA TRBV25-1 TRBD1 TGTGCCAGCAGTGAACATACGTTCGGACAGGGCGACGGCTACACCTTC CASSEHTFGQGDGYTF
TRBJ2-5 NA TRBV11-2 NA TGTGCCAGCAGCTTAGATCAACGCGAGACCCAGTACTTC CASSLDQRETQYF
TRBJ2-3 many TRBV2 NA TGTGCCAGCAGTGCGGTCCTACCTAGCACAGATACGCAGTATTTT CASSAVLPSTDTQYF
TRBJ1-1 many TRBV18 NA TGTGCCAGCTCACCCCTGACGGAGAACACTGAAGCTTTCTTT CASSPLTENTEAFF
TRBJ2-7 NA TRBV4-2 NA TGTGTCAGCAGCCAAGAAGCAAGGGGTTACGAGCAGTACTTC CVSSQEARGYEQYF
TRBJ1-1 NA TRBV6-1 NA TGTGCCAGCAGTTTCCACAATGTGAACACTGAAGCTTTCTTT CASSFHNVNTEAFF
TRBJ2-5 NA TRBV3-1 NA TGTGCCAGCAGCCAAAGTGTTGAGGCCCAGTACTTC CASSQSVEAQYF
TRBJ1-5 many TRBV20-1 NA TGCAGTGCTCCGGGACCTAACCTTAATCAGCCCCAGCATTTT CSAPGPNLNQPQHF
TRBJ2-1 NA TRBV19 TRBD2 TGTGCCAGTAGCGCCACTAGCGGGAGGGCCAGTGAGCAGTTCTTC CASSATSGRASEQFF
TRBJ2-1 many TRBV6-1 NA TGTGCCAGCAGTGAAGCGCTCGTCGGAAACAATGAGCAGTTCTTC CASSEALVGNNEQFF
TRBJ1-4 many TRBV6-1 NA TGTGCCAGCAGTGTGACAGCAAATGAAAAACTGTTTTTT CASSVTANEKLFF
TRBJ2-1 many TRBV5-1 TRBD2 TGCGCCAGCAGATCCGGACTAGCCCCCTACAATGAGCAGTTCTTC CASRSGLAPYNEQFF